These 21 T cell receptor beta chains were all obtained from the same sample, sequenced in a study of control samples from healthy donors and cancer patients. This table comes from immunoSEQ multiplex PCR, and its TCRdb copy is limited to in-frame clones, with some not included. The sample includes about 180,000 clones, more than 90% seen only once; the top ten take 1.3% to 1.5%. The sequencing input was blood. The receptors originated from a man under 40 in good health.

CDR3 coding DNA: TGTGCCAGCAGCTTAGAACCGCCCGGAAACACCATATATTTT. It encodes CASSLEPPGNTIYF. The rearrangement links TRBV7-9 to TRBJ1-3; D call uncertain. V was cut by 1 base and J by 4 bases, with 8 bases left in between. The germline gives CDR1 SEHNR, CDR2 FQNEAQ (reference sequence). CDR3 length: 14 residues.

The V gene is TRBV5-1, the J gene TRBJ2-2; D unclear. CDR1 SGHRS and CDR2 YFSETQ come from the germline V gene. The CDR3 has 14 residues. The V gene lost 1 base and the J gene lost 3 bases, with 7 bases spanning the gap. The CDR3 reads CASSLRTYTGELFF. CDR3 in DNA: TGCGCCAGCAGCTTGCGCACCTACACCGGGGAGCTGTTTTTT.

The chain couples TRBV28 to TRBJ1-1, with D unresolved. Germline loops: CDR1 MDHEN, CDR2 SYDVKM. V lost 2 bases, J lost 1 base, and 5 bases lay in between. The CDR3 length is 13 residues. The CDR3 DNA is TGTGCCAGCAGTTTAAGACAGAACACTGAAGCTTTCTTT. Protein sequence: CASSLRQNTEAFF.

This chain connects TRBV14 to TRBJ1-2; D gene uncertain. V was pared by 2 bases and J by 2 bases, with 6 bases between. The CDR3 consists of 13 residues. Germline CDR1 reads SGHDN; CDR2 reads FVKESK. The CDR3: CASSQLPNYGYTF. CDR3 nucleotides: TGTGCCAGCAGCCAACTGCCAAACTATGGCTACACCTTC.

V is TRBV15 and J is TRBJ1-6, with 10 bases matching TRBD1. Per the germline V gene, CDR1 is LNHNV and CDR2 is YYDKDF (reference sequence). This CDR3 is 15 amino acids long. V was clipped by 3 bases and J by 10 bases; unmatched bases: 6. The CDR3: CATSSDRGHGSPLHF. DNA for the CDR3: TGTGCCACCAGCAGTGACAGGGGGCATGGATCACCCCTCCACTTT.

J is TRBJ1-3 and V is TRBV12-3 or TRBV12-4; D remains unclear. The CDR3 runs to 10 residues. V gave up 6 bases and J gave up 4 bases, with 1 base separating them. Here the CDR3 DNA reads TGTGCCAGCAGGGGAAACACCATATATTTT. Its translation: CASRGNTIYF.

This chain uses TRBV5-6 with TRBJ1-6; no reliable D call. The CDR3 spans 14 residues. V shed 4 bases and J shed 5 bases, with 10 bases lying between them. Germline assignment: CDR1 SGHDT and CDR2 YYEEEE. For the CDR3, the DNA is TGTGCCAGCAGCGTGGTAAAAAATAATTCACCCCTCCACTTT. It codes for CASSVVKNNSPLHF.

About this clone: Other DNA sequences in this specimen translate into the identical CDR3. The chain couples TRBV6-6 to TRBJ1-6; TRBD1 matches at 8 bases. CDR3 length equals 15 residues. CDR1 and CDR2 from the germline V gene are MNHNY and SVGAGI (reference sequence). Unmatched junction bases numbered 0, after V lost 0 bases and J lost 5 bases. The CDR3 here is CASSYSRGHNSPLHF. The CDR3 DNA reads as TGTGCCAGCAGTTACTCCAGGGGGCATAATTCACCCCTCCACTTT.

The chain recombines TRBV28 with TRBJ1-5; D gene uncertain. Germline CDR1 is MDHEN and CDR2 is SYDVKM. The CDR3 consists of 15 residues. V was trimmed by 5 bases and J by 5 bases, leaving 16 bases between them. In DNA form, the CDR3 reads TGTGCCAGCAGTCTGTTAGGCGGGTGGGATCAGCCCCAGCATTTT. Protein: CASSLLGGWDQPQHF.

This chain links TRBV19 with TRBJ2-3; D not resolved. The V end was cut by 7 bases, the J end by 0 bases, with 11 bases between. From germline, CDR1 is LNHDA and CDR2 SQIVND (reference sequence). This CDR3 is built from 14 residues. As DNA, the CDR3 is TGTGCCAGTACCCGGACGGCAAGCACAGATACGCAGTATTTT. This gives the protein CASTRTASTDTQYF.

This chain joins TRBV2 and TRBJ1-5; unclear D gene. This CDR3 comprises 17 residues. Germline V gene lookup returns CDR1 SNHLY and CDR2 FYNNEI. V shed 4 bases and J shed 1 base, with 17 bases lying between them. The DNA for the CDR3 is TGTGCCAGCAGTGGGATTTGGGGAACTAGAAGCAATCAGCCCCAGCATTTT. This sequence encodes CASSGIWGTRSNQPQHF.

The chain carries TRBV3-1 (or the pseudogene TRBV3-2) and TRBJ2-1; the match to TRBD2 covers 9 bases. With V trimmed by 0 bases and J by 7 bases, 4 bases remained unmatched. The CDR3 has 15 residues. Germline loops: CDR1 LGHDT, CDR2 YNNKEL (reference sequence). CDR3 DNA: TGTGCCAGCAGCCAAGATTTTACTAGCGGGAATGAGCAGTTCTTC. Translated: CASSQDFTSGNEQFF.

The V call is TRBV7-3, the J call TRBJ2-2, with a tentative D call TRBD1 (7 bases). The germline V gene has CDR1 SGHTA and CDR2 FQGTGA. Deletions cut 5 bases from V and 6 bases from J, with 25 bases between. The length of the CDR3 is 18 residues. CDR3 in amino acids: CASSIVGPPGGSSGELFF. The CDR3, as DNA: TGTGCCAGCAGCATAGTCGGGCCCCCAGGGGGGAGTTCCGGGGAGCTGTTTTTT. The variable domain in full, completed from reference TRBV7-3 and TRBJ2-2, reads GAGVSQTPSNKVTEKGKYVELRCDPISGHTALYWYRQSLGQGPEFLIYFQGTGAADDSGLPNDRFFAVRPEGSVSTLKIQRTERGDSAVYLCASSIVGPPGGSSGELFFGEGSRLTVL.

The chain joins TRBV5-5 to TRBJ2-5; D not certain. This CDR3 region has 14 residues. Trimming stripped 4 bases from V and 5 bases from J, with 15 bases between. Germline CDR1 reads SGHKS; CDR2 reads YYEKEE (reference sequence). Here the CDR3 reads CASSPGARAETQYF. CDR3 nucleotides: TGTGCCAGCAGCCCAGGAGCCCGAGCGGAGACCCAGTACTTC.

The chain links TRBV7-2 to TRBJ1-4; D might be TRBD1 (5 bases). V shed 5 bases and J shed 7 bases, with 17 bases lying between them. The CDR3 totals 15 residues. CDR1 is SGHTA, CDR2 FQGNSA, per germline. The CDR3 DNA reads as TGTGCCAGCAGCCACCCCGGGGGGTTGCGTGAAAAACTGTTTTTT. Its protein is CASSHPGGLREKLFF.

The chain couples TRBV28 to TRBJ2-1; the D is unclear. From germline, CDR1 is MDHEN and CDR2 SYDVKM. Trimming pared 6 bases from V and 3 bases from J, leaving 6 bases between. The CDR3 covers 12 residues. In DNA form, the CDR3 reads TGTGCCAGCAGCTACTACTACAATGAGCAGTTCTTC. Protein product: CASSYYYNEQFF.

The chain uses TRBV5-1 and TRBJ1-5, with no clear D. The V end was cut by 0 bases, the J end by 2 bases, with 9 bases between. Germline CDR1 SGHRS, CDR2 YFSETQ. The CDR3 spans 15 residues. The CDR3 reads CASSLEPRGNQPQHF. The DNA of the CDR3 is TGCGCCAGCAGCTTGGAGCCTAGGGGCAATCAGCCCCAGCATTTT.

The CDR3 DNA sequence: TGTGCCAGCAGTTATCGTTACGAGCAGTTCTTC. This codes for CASSYRYEQFF. The chain joins TRBV6-2 or TRBV6-3 to TRBJ2-1; D call uncertain. This CDR3 is 11 amino acids long. The germline V and J ends were trimmed by 3 bases and 10 bases, with 7 bases remaining between them. Germline CDR1 is MNHEY and CDR2 is SVGEGT.

This chain links TRBV4-1 with TRBJ1-4; D remains unclear. CDR1 and CDR2 from the germline V gene are MGHRA and YSYEKL. V was cut by 1 base and J by 5 bases, with 11 bases left in between. The CDR3 totals 15 residues. CDR3 sequence: CASSQAGSLNEKLFF. The DNA for the CDR3 is TGCGCCAGCAGCCAAGCTGGGTCTTTAAATGAAAAACTGTTTTTT.

This clone was recorded a few times. Germline is not matched at one junction end, which may reflect a read error. The gene calls are TRBV6-1 and TRBJ2-4; D perhaps matches TRBD1 (5 bases). Per the germline V gene, CDR1 is MNHNS and CDR2 is SASEGT. The CDR3 covers 11 residues. The DNA for the CDR3 is TGTGCCAGCAGTGAAAGGGGCCAGGGTGGCTTC. Translating gives CASSERGQGGF.

The chain couples TRBV5-1 to TRBJ2-2, with 8 bases matching TRBD1. The CDR3 runs 16 residues. Germline values: CDR1 SGHRS, CDR2 YFSETQ. The trim removed 4 bases at V and 6 bases at J, leaving 11 bases unmatched. The CDR3 DNA reads as TGCGCCAGCAGCCCAGGGGGCGGAGGAGGTTCCGGGGAGCTGTTTTTT. Its translation: CASSPGGGGGSGELFF.